The source of this T cell receptor beta chain is a study of blood T cell repertoires in COVID-19. A word on this clone: The sample contains more than one DNA sequence encoding this CDR3.

Profiling relied on immunoSEQ multiplex PCR, and the TCRdb table lists in-frame clones only, not all of them. The table shows approximately 340,000 clones, with 80% to 95% occurring only once. From germline, CDR1 is SEHNR and CDR2 FQNEAQ (reference sequence). CDR3 size: 13 residues. J was trimmed by 6 bases and V by 4 bases; bases with no gene match: 2. The J gene is TRBJ1-2, the V gene TRBV7-9, with 10 bases lining up with TRBD1. This TCR derives from a woman aged 40 to 50 who had been exposed to COVID-19. The sequenced sample consisted of PBMCs or T cells enriched from blood (not recorded which). The CDR3 region is CASSYGTGDGYTF. The CDR3 nucleotides are TGTGCCAGCAGCTACGGGACAGGGGATGGCTACACCTTC.